These 3 T cell receptor beta chains originate from one sample sequenced in a study of T cell repertoires in cytomegalovirus infection. TCRdb recomputed calls from the reads with MiXCR, one row per CDR3 protein. The sample holds hundreds of thousands of distinct CDR3 sequences, more than 20% seen once. Sequencing input: CD8+ T cells from PBMCs. The receptors were gathered from a human donor in good health (CMV status not recorded). Some clones in this sample may be carry-over from other donors' samples.

The CDR3 DNA follows: TGCGCCAGCAGCCAAGAGGCCAGCGGGGGCCCCACAGATACGCAGTATTTT. This gives the protein CASSQEASGGPTDTQYF. This chain joins TRBV4-3 and TRBJ2-3; 8 bases fit TRBD2. The germline V gene encodes CDR1 LGHNA and CDR2 YSLEER. The trim removed 0 bases at V and 2 bases at J, leaving 7 bases unmatched. The CDR3 spans 17 residues.

This clonotype was recorded at least ten times. The CDR3 nucleotides are TGTGCCAGCAGCTTCCGGTATAGCTTCTCCTACAATGAGCAGTTCTTC. Translation: CASSFRYSFSYNEQFF. This sequence joins TRBV7-2 and TRBJ2-1; no reliable D call. The germline V gene has CDR1 SGHTA and CDR2 FQGNSA. The CDR3 consists of 16 residues. Deletions cut 3 bases from V and 0 bases from J, with 12 bases between.

There are many counts of this clonotype. The chain couples TRBV7-2 to TRBJ2-3; possibly TRBD1 or TRBD2 for D (6 bases each). This CDR3 has 15 amino acids. In germline, CDR1 is SGHTA, CDR2 FQGNSA. V lost 4 bases, J lost 6 bases, and 17 bases lay in between. CDR3 sequence reads: CASSYSGARGDTQYF. The CDR3 bases are TGTGCCAGCAGCTACTCGGGGGCCCGCGGGGATACGCAGTATTTT.